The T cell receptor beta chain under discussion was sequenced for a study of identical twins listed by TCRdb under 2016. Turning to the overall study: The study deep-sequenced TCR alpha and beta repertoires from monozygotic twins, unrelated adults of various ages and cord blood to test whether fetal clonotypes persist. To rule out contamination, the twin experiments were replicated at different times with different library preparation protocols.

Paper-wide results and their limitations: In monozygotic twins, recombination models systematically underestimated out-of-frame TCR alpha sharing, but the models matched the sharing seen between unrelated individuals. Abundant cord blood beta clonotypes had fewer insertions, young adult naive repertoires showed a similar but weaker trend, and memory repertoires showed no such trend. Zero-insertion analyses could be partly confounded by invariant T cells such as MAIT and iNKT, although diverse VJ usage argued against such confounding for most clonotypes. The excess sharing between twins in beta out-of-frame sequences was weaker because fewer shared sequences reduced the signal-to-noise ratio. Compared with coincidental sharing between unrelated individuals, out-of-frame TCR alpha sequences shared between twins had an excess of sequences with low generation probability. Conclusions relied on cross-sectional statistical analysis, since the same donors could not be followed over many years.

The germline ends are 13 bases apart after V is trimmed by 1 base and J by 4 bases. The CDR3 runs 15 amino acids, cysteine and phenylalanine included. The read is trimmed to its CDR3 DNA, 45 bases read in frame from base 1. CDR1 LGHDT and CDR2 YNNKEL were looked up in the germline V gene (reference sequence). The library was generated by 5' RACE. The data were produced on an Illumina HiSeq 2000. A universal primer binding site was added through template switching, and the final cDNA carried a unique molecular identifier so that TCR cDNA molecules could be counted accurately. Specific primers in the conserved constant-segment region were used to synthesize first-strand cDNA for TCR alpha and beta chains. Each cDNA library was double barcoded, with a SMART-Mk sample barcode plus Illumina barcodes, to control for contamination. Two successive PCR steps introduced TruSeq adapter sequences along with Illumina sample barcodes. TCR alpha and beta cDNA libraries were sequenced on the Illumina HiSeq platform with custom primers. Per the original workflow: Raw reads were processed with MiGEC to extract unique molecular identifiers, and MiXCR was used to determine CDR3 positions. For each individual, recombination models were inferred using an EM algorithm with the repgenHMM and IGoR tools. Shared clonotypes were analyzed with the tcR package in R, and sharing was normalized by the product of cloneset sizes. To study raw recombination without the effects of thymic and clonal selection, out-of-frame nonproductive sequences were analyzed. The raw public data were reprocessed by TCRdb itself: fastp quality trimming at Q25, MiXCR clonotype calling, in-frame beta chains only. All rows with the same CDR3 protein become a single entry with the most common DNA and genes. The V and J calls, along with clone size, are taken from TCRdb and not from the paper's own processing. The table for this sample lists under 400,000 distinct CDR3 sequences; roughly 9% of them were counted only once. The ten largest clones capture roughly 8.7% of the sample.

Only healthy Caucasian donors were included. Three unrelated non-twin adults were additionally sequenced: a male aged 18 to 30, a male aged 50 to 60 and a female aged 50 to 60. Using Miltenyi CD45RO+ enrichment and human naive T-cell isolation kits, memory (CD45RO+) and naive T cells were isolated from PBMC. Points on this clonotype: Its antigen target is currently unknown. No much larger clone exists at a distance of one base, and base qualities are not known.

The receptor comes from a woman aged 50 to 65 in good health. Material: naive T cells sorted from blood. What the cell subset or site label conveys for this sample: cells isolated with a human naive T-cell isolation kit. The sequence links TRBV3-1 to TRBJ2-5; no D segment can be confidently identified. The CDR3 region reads CASSQVGMRRETQYF. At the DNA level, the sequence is TGTGCCAGCAGCCAAGTCGGAATGCGACGAGAGACCCAGTACTTC.